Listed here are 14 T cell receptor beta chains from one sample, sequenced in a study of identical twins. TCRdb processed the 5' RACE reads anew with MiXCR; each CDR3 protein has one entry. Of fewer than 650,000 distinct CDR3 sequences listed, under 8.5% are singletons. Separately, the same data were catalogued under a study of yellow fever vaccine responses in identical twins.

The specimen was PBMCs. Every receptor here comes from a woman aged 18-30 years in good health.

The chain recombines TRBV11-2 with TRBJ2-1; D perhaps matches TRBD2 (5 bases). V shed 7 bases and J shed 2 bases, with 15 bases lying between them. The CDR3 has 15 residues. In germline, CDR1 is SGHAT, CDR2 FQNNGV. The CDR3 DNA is TGTGCCAGCACCCGCCCCCGGCGGGCCTACAATGAGCAGTTCTTC. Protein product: CASTRPRRAYNEQFF.

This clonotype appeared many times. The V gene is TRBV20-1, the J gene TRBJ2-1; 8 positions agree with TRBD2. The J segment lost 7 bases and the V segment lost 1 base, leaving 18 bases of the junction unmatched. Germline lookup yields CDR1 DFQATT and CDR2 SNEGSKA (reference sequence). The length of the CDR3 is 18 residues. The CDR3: CSARGDLWGGGTLNEQFF. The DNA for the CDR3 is TGCAGTGCTAGAGGGGATCTTTGGGGCGGGGGGACGTTGAATGAGCAGTTCTTC.

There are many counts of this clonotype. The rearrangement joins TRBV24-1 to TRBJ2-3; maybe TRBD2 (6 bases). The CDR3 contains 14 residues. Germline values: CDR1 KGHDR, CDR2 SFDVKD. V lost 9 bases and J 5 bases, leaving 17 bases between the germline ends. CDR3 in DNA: TGTGCCACCGGGAAGCCGGGAGTCGGAGATACGCAGTATTTT. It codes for CATGKPGVGDTQYF.

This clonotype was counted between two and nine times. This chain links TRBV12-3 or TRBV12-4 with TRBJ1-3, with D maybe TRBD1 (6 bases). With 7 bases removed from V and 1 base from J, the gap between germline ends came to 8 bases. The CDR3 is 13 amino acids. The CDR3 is CASTTGSGNTIYF. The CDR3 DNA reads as TGTGCCAGCACCACAGGGTCTGGAAACACCATATATTTT.

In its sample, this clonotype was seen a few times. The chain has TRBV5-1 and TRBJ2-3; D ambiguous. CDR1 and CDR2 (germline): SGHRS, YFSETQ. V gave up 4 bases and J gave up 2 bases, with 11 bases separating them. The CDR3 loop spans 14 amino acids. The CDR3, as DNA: TGCGCCAGCAGCGCGGACCTGTACACAGATACGCAGTATTTT. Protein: CASSADLYTDTQYF.

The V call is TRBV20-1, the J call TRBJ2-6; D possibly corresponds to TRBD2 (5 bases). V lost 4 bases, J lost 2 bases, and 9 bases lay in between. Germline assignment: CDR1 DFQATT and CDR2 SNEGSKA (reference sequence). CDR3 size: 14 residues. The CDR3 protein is CSAIPSTGANVLTF. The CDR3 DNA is TGCAGTGCTATCCCTAGCACTGGGGCCAACGTCCTGACTTTC.

The CDR3 protein is CASSLYPSSNTEAFF. In nucleotides, the CDR3 is TGTGCCAGCAGCTTATACCCCTCTTCGAACACTGAAGCTTTCTTT. The rearrangement uses TRBV7-3 and TRBJ1-1; D remains unclear. This CDR3 is 15 amino acids long. CDR1 SGHTA and CDR2 FQGTGA come from the germline V gene. V lost 2 bases and J 1 base, leaving 11 bases between the germline ends.

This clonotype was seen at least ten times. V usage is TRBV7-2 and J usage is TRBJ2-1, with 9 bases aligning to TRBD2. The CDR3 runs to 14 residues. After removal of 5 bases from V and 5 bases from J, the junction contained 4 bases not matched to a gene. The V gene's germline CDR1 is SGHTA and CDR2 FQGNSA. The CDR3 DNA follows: TGTGCCAGCAGCACCCTAGCGGGAAACAATGAGCAGTTCTTC. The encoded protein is CASSTLAGNNEQFF.

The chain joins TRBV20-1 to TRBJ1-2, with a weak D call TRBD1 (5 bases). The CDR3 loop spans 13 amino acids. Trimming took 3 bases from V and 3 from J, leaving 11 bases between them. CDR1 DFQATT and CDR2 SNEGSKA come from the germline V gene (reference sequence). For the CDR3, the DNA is TGCAGTGCTAGCACCAGGGCCGACTATGGCTACACCTTC. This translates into CSASTRADYGYTF.

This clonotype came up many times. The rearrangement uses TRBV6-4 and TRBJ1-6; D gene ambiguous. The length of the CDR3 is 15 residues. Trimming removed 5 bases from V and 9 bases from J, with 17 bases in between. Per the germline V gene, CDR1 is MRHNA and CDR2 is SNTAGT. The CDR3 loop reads CASSWGESGSSPLHF. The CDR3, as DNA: TGTGCCAGCAGTTGGGGTGAGAGTGGGAGTTCACCCCTCCACTTT.

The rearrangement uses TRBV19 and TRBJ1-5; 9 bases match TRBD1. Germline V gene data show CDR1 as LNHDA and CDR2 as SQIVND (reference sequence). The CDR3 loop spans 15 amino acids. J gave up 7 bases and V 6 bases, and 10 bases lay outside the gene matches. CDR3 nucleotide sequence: TGTGCCAGTAGCCCCGGGACAGGGACCTCCCAGCCCCAGCATTTT. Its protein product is CASSPGTGTSQPQHF.

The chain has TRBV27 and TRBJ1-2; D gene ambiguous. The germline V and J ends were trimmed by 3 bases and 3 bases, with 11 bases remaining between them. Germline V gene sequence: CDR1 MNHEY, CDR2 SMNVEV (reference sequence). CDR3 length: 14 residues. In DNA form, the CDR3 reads TGTGCCAGCAGTTTCCTCGGTCGCGACTATGGCTACACCTTC. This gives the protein CASSFLGRDYGYTF.

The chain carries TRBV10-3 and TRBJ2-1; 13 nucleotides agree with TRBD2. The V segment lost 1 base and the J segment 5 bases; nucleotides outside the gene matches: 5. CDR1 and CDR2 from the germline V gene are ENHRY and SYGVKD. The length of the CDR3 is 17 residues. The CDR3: CAISEWTSGSVHNEQFF. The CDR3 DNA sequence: TGTGCCATCAGTGAGTGGACTAGCGGGAGCGTCCACAATGAGCAGTTCTTC.

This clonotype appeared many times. CDR3: CSASHPGQGHEKLFF. The CDR3 DNA follows: TGCAGTGCTAGCCATCCGGGACAGGGGCATGAAAAACTGTTTTTT. The gene calls are TRBV20-1 and TRBJ1-4; 10 bases align to TRBD1. The CDR3 runs 15 residues. Germline V gene lookup returns CDR1 DFQATT and CDR2 SNEGSKA (reference sequence). The ends lost 3 bases at V and 6 bases at J; junction bases unmatched: 7.